Below are 14 T cell receptor beta chains sequenced from a single sample in a study of shared clonotypes between healthy human individuals. Measured with immunoSEQ multiplex PCR; TCRdb has only the in-frame clones, and not every one. The repertoire has 900,000 to 1,200,000 clones, 75% to 85% of them found once; the top ten carry 0.55% to 0.7%. Sample: memory CD4+ T cells from PBMCs. The sample's subset: CD45RA-negative fraction. These receptors all stem from a man aged 18 to 30 in good health. Some clones in this sample may be carry-over from other donors' samples.

This clone was seen more than once but under ten times. The V call is TRBV5-1, the J call TRBJ2-1, with 9 nucleotides matching TRBD2. Germline V gives CDR1 SGHRS, CDR2 YFSETQ. This CDR3 has 15 residues. V trimming: 4 bases; J trimming: 8 bases; junction bases outside the gene matches: 10. In DNA, the CDR3 is TGCGCCAGCAGCGGGACTAGCCCACCCGGGGATGAGCAGTTCTTC. The encoded protein is CASSGTSPPGDEQFF.

The gene calls are TRBV5-4 and TRBJ1-2; D is unclear. CDR3 length: 16 residues. Per the germline V gene, CDR1 is SGHNT and CDR2 is YYREEE (reference sequence). The V gene lost 0 bases and the J gene lost 9 bases, with 21 bases spanning the gap. CDR3 amino acids: CASSLAERQAAGSYTF. The CDR3 DNA sequence: TGTGCCAGCAGCTTGGCCGAGAGGCAGGCGGCTGGGAGCTACACCTTC. Drawing the rest from reference TRBV5-4 and TRBJ1-2, the complete variable domain is ETGVTQSPTHLIKTRGQQVTLRCSSQSGHNTVSWYQQALGQGPQFIFQYYREEENGRGNFPPRFSGLQFPNYSSELNVNALELDDSALYLCASSLAERQAAGSYTFGSGTRLTVV.

Regarding this clone: The same CDR3 is also encoded by other DNA sequences in this sample. The chain recombines TRBV7-9 with TRBJ1-1; D is unresolved. Germline-derived CDR1 and CDR2 are SEHNR and FQNEAQ (reference sequence). The CDR3 is made up of 11 amino acids. Trimming shortened V by 4 bases and J by 3 bases, and 3 bases separated the two germline ends. Written as DNA, the CDR3 is TGTGCCAGCAGCTCCTACACTGAAGCTTTCTTT. It codes for CASSSYTEAFF.

This chain joins TRBV25-1 and TRBJ1-3; maybe TRBD1 (5 bases). The ends were cut back, 1 base at V and 2 bases at J, with 9 bases in the middle. The CDR3 is 15 residues long. Per the germline V gene, CDR1 is MGHDK and CDR2 is SYGVNS. CDR3 amino acids: CASSEFRGTGNTIYF. CDR3 bases: TGTGCCAGCAGTGAATTTCGGGGCACTGGAAACACCATATATTTT.

This clone was seen more than once but under ten times. V and J are TRBV28 and TRBJ1-5; no firm D call. This CDR3 has 12 residues. Germline CDR1 and CDR2: MDHEN and SYDVKM. V lost 10 bases and J 8 bases, leaving 15 bases between the germline ends. CDR3 protein: CATRPDLEPQHF. The CDR3 DNA reads TGTGCCACCCGGCCTGACCTGGAGCCCCAGCATTTT.

This clone occurred once. The genes are TRBV10-3 and TRBJ2-3; no firm D call. V lost 4 bases and J 5 bases, leaving 10 bases between the germline ends. This CDR3 has 13 residues. Germline CDR1 ENHRY, CDR2 SYGVKD. The DNA of the CDR3 is TGTGCCATCAGTGTGCTAGTAGGAGATACGCAGTATTTT. It is translated as CAISVLVGDTQYF.

The chain recombines TRBV5-1 with TRBJ2-4; 10 nucleotides line up with TRBD2. The J segment lost 5 bases and the V segment lost 4 bases, leaving 9 bases of the junction unmatched. The germline V gene has CDR1 SGHRS and CDR2 YFSETQ. The CDR3 is 16 amino acids. This CDR3 is CASSRAGGPIQNIQYF. CDR3 coding DNA: TGCGCCAGCAGCCGAGCGGGAGGGCCCATTCAAAACATTCAGTACTTC.

This clone was seen more than once but under ten times. This chain connects TRBV4-1 to TRBJ2-5, with TRBD2 matching over 8 bases. Per the germline V gene, CDR1 is MGHRA and CDR2 is YSYEKL. V dropped 4 bases and J dropped 4; count of bases not matched to a gene: 5. The CDR3 has 14 residues. CDR3 nucleotides: TGCGCCAGCAGCCCCGGGAGGGCCGGAGAGACCCAGTACTTC. It translates to CASSPGRAGETQYF.

The genes are TRBV5-1 and TRBJ2-2; D remains unclear. In germline, CDR1 is SGHRS, CDR2 YFSETQ. The V and J ends lost 9 bases and 1 base respectively, with 10 bases between them. This CDR3 region has 13 residues. CDR3 protein: CATKTGNTGELFF. DNA of the CDR3: TGCGCCACCAAAACTGGGAACACCGGGGAGCTGTTTTTT. Full variable domain (missing parts from reference TRBV5-1 and TRBJ2-2): KAGVTQTPRYLIKTRGQQVTLSCSPISGHRSVSWYQQTPGQGLQFLFEYFSETQRNKGNFPGRFSGRQFSNSRSEMNVSTLELGDSALYLCATKTGNTGELFFGEGSRLTVL.

As regards this clone: Other nucleotide sequences in the sample specify the same CDR3. CDR3 nucleotides: TGTGCCAGCAGTCTCCGGGGGGGGCCCGCCTACGAGCAGTACTTC. It yields the protein CASSLRGGPAYEQYF. The chain carries TRBV6-5 and TRBJ2-7; 8 positions match TRBD2. V gave up 5 bases and J gave up 2 bases; unmatched junction bases: 8. This CDR3 is built from 15 residues. Germline CDR1 is MNHEY and CDR2 is SVGAGI.

The sample holds one count of this clone. The chain recombines TRBV30 with TRBJ1-5, with 9 bases identical to TRBD1. V lost 4 bases, J lost 4 bases, and 8 bases stayed unmatched. The CDR3 runs to 15 residues. Germline CDR1 GTSNPN, CDR2 SVGIG (reference sequence). In DNA form, the CDR3 reads TGTGCCTGGATTACTAAAGGGACAGGGAATCAGCCCCAGCATTTT. This sequence encodes CAWITKGTGNQPQHF.

The table lists this clone with a few counts. In the same sample, other DNA sequences code for this CDR3. This chain uses TRBV28 with TRBJ1-1; no clear D gene. The CDR3 totals 12 residues. The V end was cut by 3 bases, the J end by 5 bases, with 7 bases between. Germline CDR1 MDHEN, CDR2 SYDVKM. The CDR3 nucleotides read TGTGCCAGCAGTTTCGAGGAGACTGAAGCTTTCTTT. This gives the protein CASSFEETEAFF. Complete variable domain (other parts from reference TRBV28 and TRBJ1-1): DVKVTQSSRYLVKRTGEKVFLECVQDMDHENMFWYRQDPGLGLRLIYFSYDVKMKEKGDIPEGYSVSREKKERFSLILESASTNQTSMYLCASSFEETEAFFGQGTRLTVV.

Comments on this clone: In the same sample, other DNA sequences code for this CDR3. The chain has TRBV5-1 and TRBJ1-2; 7 bases map to TRBD1. The length of the CDR3 is 15 residues. Germline assignment: CDR1 SGHRS and CDR2 YFSETQ. After removal of 0 bases from V and 0 bases from J, the junction contained 2 bases not matched to a gene. CDR3 loop: CASSLGGTANYGYTF. The CDR3 DNA is TGCGCCAGCAGCTTGGGTGGGACAGCTAACTATGGCTACACCTTC.

The chain is built from TRBV27 and TRBJ2-7; 8 bases agree with TRBD1. The V segment lost 2 bases and the J segment 4 bases; nucleotides outside the gene matches: 7. This CDR3 has 15 amino acids. Per germline, CDR1 MNHEY and CDR2 SMNVEV (reference sequence). CDR3 region: CASSLGAGGLYEQYF. The CDR3 region has the DNA TGTGCCAGCAGTTTAGGGGCAGGGGGCTTGTACGAGCAGTACTTC.